The next 12 T cell receptor beta chains were all read from a single sample in a study of CD8+ T cells in alopecia areata. Indicated treatment: oral pan-JAK inhibitor, 5-10 mg twice daily. RNA extraction was followed by reverse transcription into cDNA, which acted as the sequencing template. The assay was immunoSEQ multiplex PCR, and TCRdb's table has in-frame clones only and misses some. This table holds about 260,000 clones, around 64% found once. Source: CD4+ T cells sorted from blood, taken at approximately week 51, from a patient treated with tofacitinib. These receptors were collected from a human donor with alopecia areata.

The chain joins TRBV27 to TRBJ2-5; D is perhaps TRBD1 (6 bases). The germline V and J ends were trimmed by 6 bases and 2 bases, with 10 bases remaining between them. This CDR3 is 13 amino acids long. The germline gives CDR1 MNHEY, CDR2 SMNVEV (reference sequence). The CDR3 loop reads CASRRGQQETQYF. CDR3 coding DNA: TGTGCCAGCAGAAGAGGACAGCAAGAGACCCAGTACTTC.

In this sample, this clone turned up once. The chain carries TRBV2 and TRBJ1-1; 11 bases are a match to TRBD1. Germline V gene lookup returns CDR1 SNHLY and CDR2 FYNNEI. V lost 6 bases to trimming and J lost 6 bases; unmatched junction nucleotides: 6. The CDR3 loop spans 14 amino acids. The CDR3 coding sequence is TGTGCCAGCAGCGGACAGGGGGCGAGGTCTGAAGCTTTCTTT. Protein sequence: CASSGQGARSEAFF.

The rearrangement uses TRBV29-1 and TRBJ2-7, with a weak D call TRBD1 (6 bases). Germline V CDR1 and CDR2: SQVTM, ANQGSEA. V was pared by 7 bases and J by 2 bases, with 9 bases between. CDR3 size: 11 residues. CDR3 in DNA: TGCAGCGCCACAGGGCCCTACGAGCAGTACTTC. Translating it yields CSATGPYEQYF.

V is TRBV9 and J is TRBJ1-5, with D perhaps TRBD1 (5 bases). Germline assignment: CDR1 SGDLS and CDR2 YYNGEE. The CDR3 is 15 residues long. The V and J ends lost 3 bases and 2 bases respectively, with 12 bases between them. The CDR3 here is CASSGGPGGNQPQHF. Here the CDR3 DNA reads TGTGCCAGCAGCGGGGGACCCGGGGGCAATCAGCCCCAGCATTTT.

A note on this clone: The junction departs from the called germline gene at one end, perhaps through a read error. This chain links TRBV7-7 with TRBJ2-5; 11 nucleotides line up with TRBD1. The CDR3 is 15 residues long. CDR1 SSHAT and CDR2 FNYEAQ come from the germline V gene (reference sequence). In DNA form, the CDR3 reads TGTGCTAGCAGCTCTGGACAGGGGGCAAGGGAGACCCAGTACTTC. Translating it yields CASSSGQGARETQYF. Full variable domain (remainder filled in from reference TRBV7-7 and TRBJ2-5): GAGVSQSPRYKVTKRGQDVTLRCDPISSHATLYWYQQALGQGPEFLTYFNYEAQPDKSGLPSDRFSAERPEGSISTLTIQRTEQRDSAMYRCASSSGQGARETQYFGPGTRLLVL.

Only a few counts were recorded for this clone. The CDR3 DNA reads TGTGCCAGCAGCTTTGTCAGCCAGAACACTGAAGCTTTCTTT. Protein sequence: CASSFVSQNTEAFF. The chain links TRBV11-1 to TRBJ1-1, with no clear D. V shed 3 bases and J shed 1 base, with 9 bases lying between them. CDR3 length: 14 residues. Germline values: CDR1 SGHAT, CDR2 FQDESV (reference sequence).

The chain carries TRBV20-1 and TRBJ2-7; D not resolved. Germline V gene lookup returns CDR1 DFQATT and CDR2 SNEGSKA (reference sequence). This CDR3 region has 11 residues. V was shortened by 4 bases and J by 4 bases, with 8 bases between the two germline ends. CDR3 in DNA: TGCAGTGCTAAGGCCGAATACGAGCAGTACTTC. Protein: CSAKAEYEQYF.

The chain is built from TRBV5-1 and TRBJ1-1, with D perhaps matching TRBD1 (5 bases). The length of the CDR3 is 13 residues. V lost 4 bases and J lost 3, with 10 bases in between. Germline assignment: CDR1 SGHRS and CDR2 YFSETQ. The chain's CDR3 is CASSRDGDTEAFF. DNA of the CDR3: TGCGCCAGCAGCCGGGACGGGGACACTGAAGCTTTCTTT.

This chain uses TRBV18 with TRBJ1-1; D uncertain. The CDR3 loop spans 13 amino acids. Germline CDR1 is KGHSH and CDR2 is LQKENI. The V end lost 3 bases, the J end lost 11 bases, and 16 bases lay between the germline ends. The CDR3 DNA is TGTGCCAGCTCACCGAGTCCCCAGGCCGGGGCTTTCTTT. Translated: CASSPSPQAGAFF.

This sequence joins TRBV5-4 and TRBJ1-6; D not resolved. From germline, CDR1 is SGHNT and CDR2 YYREEE (reference sequence). With 0 bases removed from V and 0 bases from J, the gap between germline ends came to 7 bases. The length of the CDR3 is 16 residues. The DNA of the CDR3 is TGTGCCAGCAGCTTGGAGCTGAGCTCCTATAATTCACCCCTCCACTTT. Its protein product is CASSLELSSYNSPLHF.

The chain employs TRBV30 and TRBJ2-7, with D hard to call. Trimming stripped 1 base from V and 2 bases from J, with 3 bases between. This CDR3 is built from 11 residues. CDR1 is GTSNPN and CDR2 is SVGIG in the germline V gene (reference sequence). The chain's CDR3 is CAWSGTYEQYF. DNA of the CDR3: TGTGCCTGGAGTGGGACCTACGAGCAGTACTTC.

V and J are TRBV4-2 and TRBJ1-5; tentatively, D is TRBD1 (5 bases). Per the germline V gene, CDR1 is LGHNA and CDR2 is YNFKEQ. The V gene lost 4 bases and the J gene lost 8 bases, with 12 bases spanning the gap. The length of the CDR3 is 13 residues. The chain's CDR3 is CASSRQGSEPQHF. CDR3 DNA: TGTGCCAGCAGCCGCCAGGGATCGGAGCCCCAGCATTTT.